The 13 T cell receptor beta chains below come from one sample, sequenced in a study of CD8 T cells in ankylosing spondylitis (dated by TCRdb to 2016 to 2017). What the study reported, not specific to this receptor: Blood from ankylosing spondylitis patients appeared to be characterized by a TCR beta motif composed of about 8 highly homologous amino acid variants.

No antigen has been assigned to these receptors. Libraries were constructed by 5' RACE. The sequencer listed for this sample is Illumina HiSeq 2500. TCRdb cleaned the public reads at Q25 with fastp, built clones with MiXCR and kept in-frame beta chains. A single entry per CDR3 protein holds the most common genes and DNA from its merged rows. Counted in this sample were about 540,000 distinct CDR3 sequences; 9.5% to 15% of them appeared once. The top ten clones comprise 6.5% to 7% of the sample. Sequenced sample: blood, either unsorted or a sorted T cell fraction (not recorded which). These receptors were collected from a male donor with ankylosing spondylitis.

This clonotype showed up just a few times. The chain joins TRBV5-1 to TRBJ2-1; the D call may be TRBD1 or TRBD2 (5 bases each). The germline V and J ends were trimmed by 0 bases and 8 bases, with 15 bases remaining between them. The germline CDR1 and CDR2 sequences are SGHRS and YFSETQ. CDR3 size: 15 residues. CDR3 sequence reads: CASSLVGVGWDEQFF. The CDR3 nucleotides are TGCGCCAGCAGCTTGGTGGGGGTTGGGTGGGATGAGCAGTTCTTC.

The chain joins TRBV20-1 to TRBJ2-3; D is unclear. The germline V and J ends were trimmed by 1 base and 2 bases, with 13 bases remaining between them. This CDR3 comprises 15 residues. In germline, CDR1 is DFQATT, CDR2 SNEGSKA (reference sequence). CDR3 in amino acids: CSARGVTGYTDTQYF. The CDR3 DNA sequence: TGCAGTGCTAGAGGAGTGACTGGATACACAGATACGCAGTATTTT.

CDR3 sequence (DNA): TGTGCCAGCAGCCAAGTTATTGGGGAGACCCAGTACTTC. The encoded protein is CASSQVIGETQYF. The chain recombines TRBV3-1 with TRBJ2-5, with D unresolved. With 1 base removed from V and 5 bases from J, the gap between germline ends came to 8 bases. The germline gives CDR1 LGHDT, CDR2 YNNKEL (reference sequence). The CDR3 totals 13 residues.

This clonotype was seen a handful of times. The chain couples TRBV3-1 to TRBJ2-6; no clear D gene. Germline CDR1 is LGHDT and CDR2 is YNNKEL (reference sequence). Trimming left V 1 base short and J 0 bases short, with 4 bases between. CDR3 size: 15 residues. The CDR3 DNA follows: TGTGCCAGCAGCCAAGGCAACTCTGGGGCCAACGTCCTGACTTTC. It codes for CASSQGNSGANVLTF.

The gene calls are TRBV7-2 and TRBJ1-2, with TRBD1 as a possible D gene (6 bases). The CDR3 has 15 residues. CDR1 SGHTA and CDR2 FQGNSA come from the germline V gene. Trimming removed 5 bases from V and 7 bases from J, with 20 bases in between. CDR3 amino acids: CASSAQSGTSSGYTF. DNA for the CDR3: TGTGCCAGCAGCGCGCAATCCGGGACAAGTAGTGGCTACACCTTC.

The table lists this clonotype with a few counts. This chain links TRBV11-1 with TRBJ2-5; 10 bases fit TRBD2. The CDR3 runs 18 residues. The ends lost 5 bases at V and 4 bases at J; junction bases unmatched: 16. CDR1 and CDR2 (germline): SGHAT, FQDESV (reference sequence). Here the CDR3 DNA reads TGTGCCAGCAGCGTTAGCGGGAGGCACATCCTACGGGGAGAGACCCAGTACTTC. The encoded protein is CASSVSGRHILRGETQYF.

The V call is TRBV5-1, the J call TRBJ2-5, with 10 bases identical to TRBD2. The CDR3 contains 15 residues. With V trimmed by 4 bases and J by 5 bases, 8 bases remained unmatched. Germline lookup yields CDR1 SGHRS and CDR2 YFSETQ. The CDR3 DNA is TGCGCCAGCAGCCGGACTAGCGGAGAGTACGAGACCCAGTACTTC. This codes for CASSRTSGEYETQYF.

This clonotype was found a few times. J is TRBJ2-1 and V is TRBV11-2, with D tentatively TRBD1 or TRBD2 (5 bases each). The CDR3 covers 14 residues. The V end lost 5 bases, the J end lost 5 bases, and 13 bases lay between the germline ends. Germline lookup yields CDR1 SGHAT and CDR2 FQNNGV. The CDR3 nucleotides are TGTGCCAGCAGCCCCGGGGCCCCTAACAATGAGCAGTTCTTC. Translating gives CASSPGAPNNEQFF.

This clonotype was seen a handful of times. The chain combines TRBV20-1 with TRBJ2-1; D gene unclear. This CDR3 comprises 16 residues. Deletions cut 1 base from V and 4 bases from J, with 17 bases between. Germline CDR1 and CDR2: DFQATT and SNEGSKA (reference sequence). Written as DNA, the CDR3 is TGCAGTGCTAGAGTCCCTCCGTCGGGCGCGTACAATGAGCAGTTCTTC. Its translation is CSARVPPSGAYNEQFF.

This chain joins TRBV21-1 and TRBJ2-1; the D call in the table, TRBD2, was not verified against the DNA. TRBV21-1 is a pseudogene segment. This CDR3 has 15 residues. The CDR3: CASSTSSGFYNEQFF. DNA for the CDR3: TGTGCCAGCAGCACATCTAGCGGATTTTACAATGAGCAGTTCTTC.

J is TRBJ2-3 and V is TRBV7-2, with D unclear. Germline V gives CDR1 SGHTA, CDR2 FQGNSA. CDR3 size: 13 residues. V was trimmed by 2 bases and J by 6 bases, leaving 9 bases between them. In DNA, the CDR3 is TGTGCCAGCAGCTTAACGCACGAGGATACGCAGTATTTT. Translated: CASSLTHEDTQYF.

The gene calls are TRBV27 and TRBJ1-4, with D unclear. V dropped 7 bases and J dropped 2 bases, with 20 bases sitting between them. Germline lookup yields CDR1 MNHEY and CDR2 SMNVEV (reference sequence). The length of the CDR3 is 17 residues. CDR3 nucleotide sequence: TGTGCCAGCAATCTCGCCCTCCACAGTTGGACTAATGAAAAACTGTTTTTT. Translation: CASNLALHSWTNEKLFF.

This clonotype was found a few times. This rearrangement joins TRBV3-1 to TRBJ2-3; 10 bases line up with TRBD2. Germline CDR1 is LGHDT and CDR2 is YNNKEL (reference sequence). The CDR3 length is 16 residues. J lost 4 bases, V lost 0 bases, and 4 bases had no gene match. CDR3 DNA sequence: TGTGCCAGCAGCCAAGACAGACTAGCGGGCGCAGATACGCAGTATTTT. Encoded protein: CASSQDRLAGADTQYF.